Presented here are 27 T cell receptor beta chains from one specimen sequenced in a study of breast tumors, draining lymph nodes, adjacent tissues. Samples came from axillary lymph nodes draining the breast cancer. TCRdb analysed the multiplex PCR reads with MiXCR anew, one entry per CDR3 protein. The table has around 230,000 distinct CDR3 sequences, approximately 29% seen once. What was sequenced was axillary lymph node tissue. The receptors come from a female donor with breast cancer. Some clones in this sample may be carry-over from other donors' samples.

At least ten counts were recorded for this clonotype. The chain has TRBV5-1 and TRBJ1-6; 7 bases agree with TRBD1. With V trimmed by 0 bases and J by 10 bases, 7 bases remained unmatched. The germline V gene encodes CDR1 SGHRS and CDR2 YFSETQ. The CDR3 spans 15 residues. This CDR3 is CASSLGTGVESPLHF. The CDR3 bases are TGCGCCAGCAGCTTGGGAACAGGGGTCGAATCACCCCTCCACTTT.

In its sample, this clonotype was seen a few times. The V gene is TRBV5-1, the J gene TRBJ2-1, with D unresolved. CDR1 is SGHRS, CDR2 YFSETQ, per germline. The CDR3 consists of 14 residues. V was shortened by 3 bases and J by 0 bases, with 7 bases between the two germline ends. The DNA of the CDR3 is TGCGCCAGCAGCTCCTATAGCTCCTACAATGAGCAGTTCTTC. Translated: CASSSYSSYNEQFF.

Many counts were recorded for this clonotype. The rearrangement links TRBV19 to TRBJ2-5; D possibly corresponds to TRBD2 (5 bases). This CDR3 contains 15 residues. The V end lost 3 bases, the J end lost 1 base, and 12 bases lay between the germline ends. Germline values: CDR1 LNHDA, CDR2 SQIVND (reference sequence). CDR3 nucleotide sequence: TGTGCCAGTAGTATCCGGCGGGTACCCCAAGAGACCCAGTACTTC. This sequence encodes CASSIRRVPQETQYF.

This clonotype was counted many times. The chain has TRBV20-1 and TRBJ1-2; unclear D gene. The V end lost 4 bases, the J end lost 6 bases, and 6 bases lay between the germline ends. Germline values: CDR1 DFQATT, CDR2 SNEGSKA (reference sequence). The CDR3 is made up of 10 amino acids. The CDR3 here is CSATHDGYTF. In nucleotides, the CDR3 is TGCAGTGCTACGCACGATGGCTACACCTTC.

As for this clonotype: This may arise from a read error, as a much more abundant clone is one base away. The CDR3 coding sequence is TGTGCCAGCAGCGTACATCTGGGTTCCCGGGAGACCCCGTACTTC. This codes for CASSVHLGSRETPYF. The J gene is TRBJ2-5, the V gene TRBV9; perhaps TRBD2 as D (6 bases). This CDR3 is built from 15 residues. CDR1 is SGDLS, CDR2 YYNGEE, per germline.

This clonotype has at least ten counts. The chain has TRBV5-1 and TRBJ2-3; 14 bases align to TRBD2. CDR3 length: 17 residues. The germline CDR1 and CDR2 sequences are SGHRS and YFSETQ. V gave up 5 bases and J gave up 3 bases; unmatched junction bases: 8. The CDR3 region is CASRPGTSGRGTDTQYF. The CDR3 DNA reads as TGCGCCAGCAGGCCCGGGACTAGCGGGAGAGGGACAGATACGCAGTATTTT.

The J gene is TRBJ2-1, the V gene TRBV20-1; 7 bases map to TRBD2. With V trimmed by 0 bases and J by 3 bases, 8 bases remained unmatched. Germline V gene data show CDR1 as DFQATT and CDR2 as SNEGSKA (reference sequence). This CDR3 spans 16 amino acids. CDR3 sequence reads: CSARDHQRDSYNEQFF. The CDR3 region has the DNA TGCAGTGCTAGAGATCACCAGCGGGATAGCTACAATGAGCAGTTCTTC.

This clonotype occurred many times. The V and J genes are TRBV19 and TRBJ2-5; D perhaps matches TRBD2 (5 bases). This CDR3 comprises 11 residues. Trimming took 11 bases from V and 4 from J, leaving 11 bases between them. CDR1 is LNHDA, CDR2 SQIVND, per germline (reference sequence). As DNA, the CDR3 is TGTGCCTGGACTGTATTAGAGACCCAGTACTTC. The encoded protein is CAWTVLETQYF.

This clonotype was counted a few times. This chain connects TRBV7-3 to TRBJ2-1; D tentatively fits TRBD1 or TRBD2 (6 bases each). Trimming took 1 base from V and 5 from J, leaving 18 bases between them. The CDR3 has 17 residues. The germline V gene has CDR1 SGHTA and CDR2 FQGTGA. The CDR3 loop is CASSLRAGRGQNNEQFF. Written as DNA, the CDR3 is TGTGCCAGCAGCTTAAGGGCGGGAAGAGGACAGAACAATGAGCAGTTCTTC.

This sequence joins TRBV20-1 and TRBJ2-5, with 7 bases lining up with TRBD1. The trim removed 5 bases at V and 13 bases at J, leaving 7 bases unmatched. CDR3 size: 10 residues. The V gene's germline CDR1 is DFQATT and CDR2 SNEGSKA (reference sequence). The CDR3 sequence: CSAAGGPRYF. The CDR3 DNA reads TGCAGTGCTGCAGGGGGTCCCCGGTACTTC.

This clonotype was seen at least ten times. This chain uses TRBV14 with TRBJ1-2; D might be TRBD1 (5 bases). The CDR3 consists of 14 residues. Per germline, CDR1 SGHDN and CDR2 FVKESK. The V gene lost 4 bases and the J gene lost 6 bases, with 15 bases spanning the gap. The CDR3 region is CASSRRMGENGYTF. In nucleotides, the CDR3 is TGTGCCAGCAGCCGCCGGATGGGGGAAAATGGCTACACCTTC. Full variable domain (remainder filled in from reference TRBV14 and TRBJ1-2): EAGVTQFPSHSVIEKGQTVTLRCDPISGHDNLYWYRRVMGKEIKFLLHFVKESKQDESGMPNNRFLAERTGGTYSTLKVQPAELEDSGVYFCASSRRMGENGYTFGSGTRLTVV.

In this sample, this clonotype turned up many times. The CDR3 is CATRAGGNTGELFF. The DNA for the CDR3 is TGTGCCACCAGGGCAGGGGGAAACACCGGGGAGCTGTTTTTT. The chain combines TRBV24-1 with TRBJ2-2, with 7 bases matching TRBD1. Looked up from germline, CDR1 is KGHDR and CDR2 is SFDVKD. The CDR3 runs 14 residues. The V gene end was trimmed by 7 bases and the J gene end by 2 bases; junction bases not matched to a gene: 3.

This clonotype appeared many times. The rearrangement joins TRBV4-3 to TRBJ2-1; 13 bases match TRBD2. The length of the CDR3 is 16 residues. The trim removed 4 bases at V and 7 bases at J, leaving 7 bases unmatched. CDR1 is LGHNA and CDR2 is YSLEER in the germline V gene. The CDR3 sequence: CASSPRTSGSINEQFF. In DNA, the CDR3 is TGCGCCAGCAGCCCGAGGACTAGCGGGAGTATAAATGAGCAGTTCTTC.

This clonotype appeared many times. The chain joins TRBV29-1 to TRBJ2-1; no clear D. The V and J ends lost 2 bases and 6 bases respectively, with 11 bases between them. This CDR3 has 13 amino acids. Germline CDR1 reads SQVTM; CDR2 reads ANQGSEA. In nucleotides, the CDR3 is TGCAGCGTTGAACATCCTCCTAGCAATGAGCAGTTCTTC. This sequence encodes CSVEHPPSNEQFF.

The chain carries TRBV18 and TRBJ2-1, with no clear D. Germline loops: CDR1 KGHSH, CDR2 LQKENI. This CDR3 region has 11 residues. V was pared by 3 bases and J by 9 bases, with 6 bases between. The CDR3 DNA sequence: TGTGCCAGCTCACCCTCGGTTGAGCAGTTCTTC. Protein: CASSPSVEQFF. The entire variable domain, with the rest obtained from reference TRBV18 and TRBJ2-1, is as follows: NAGVMQNPRHLVRRRGQEARLRCSPMKGHSHVYWYRQLPEEGLKFMVYLQKENIIDESGMPKERFSAEFPKEGPSILRIQQVVRGDSAAYFCASSPSVEQFFGPGTRLTVL.

This clonotype came up many times. V gene TRBV11-2 combines with J gene TRBJ2-1, with D perhaps given as TRBD1 or TRBD2 (5 bases each). Germline assignment: CDR1 SGHAT and CDR2 FQNNGV. CDR3 length equals 17 residues. The V end lost 2 bases, the J end lost 0 bases, and 14 bases lay between the germline ends. The CDR3 here is CASSLNGGVLSYNEQFF. DNA of the CDR3: TGTGCCAGCAGCTTAAATGGGGGAGTACTCTCCTACAATGAGCAGTTCTTC. Using reference TRBV11-2 and TRBJ2-1 for the parts outside the CDR3, the full variable domain is EAGVAQSPRYKIIEKRQSVAFWCNPISGHATLYWYQQILGQGPKLLIQFQNNGVVDDSQLPKDRFSAERLKGVDSTLKIQPAKLEDSAVYLCASSLNGGVLSYNEQFFGPGTRLTVL.

The sample holds many counts of this clonotype. This chain joins TRBV6-5 and TRBJ2-2; D unclear. The CDR3 length is 12 residues. The ends were cut back, 2 bases at V and 6 bases at J, with 4 bases in the middle. The germline V gene encodes CDR1 MNHEY and CDR2 SVGAGI. In nucleotides, the CDR3 is TGTGCCAGCAGTTACAGGGCCGGGGAGCTGTTTTTT. It yields the protein CASSYRAGELFF.

This clonotype was seen many times. J is TRBJ2-1 and V is TRBV7-3, with D possibly being TRBD1 (5 bases). The germline V gene has CDR1 SGHTA and CDR2 FQGTGA. This CDR3 has 13 amino acids. With 5 bases removed from V and 5 bases from J, the gap between germline ends came to 10 bases. In DNA, the CDR3 is TGTGCCAGCAGCCGACAGAAAGACAATGAGCAGTTCTTC. Amino acids: CASSRQKDNEQFF.

The table lists this clonotype with many counts. The chain recombines TRBV5-1 with TRBJ1-4; D is ambiguous. The CDR3 is 16 amino acids. V dropped 0 bases and J dropped 2 bases, with 11 bases sitting between them. Germline V gene sequence: CDR1 SGHRS, CDR2 YFSETQ. The CDR3 DNA follows: TGCGCCAGCAGCTTGGCATGGGGAGCTACTAATGAAAAACTGTTTTTT. It translates to CASSLAWGATNEKLFF.

In its sample, this clonotype was seen a few times. The chain uses TRBV28 and TRBJ2-7, with D unclear. This CDR3 has 11 amino acids. In germline, CDR1 is MDHEN, CDR2 SYDVKM. The V gene lost 5 bases and the J gene lost 3 bases, with 5 bases spanning the gap. The DNA for the CDR3 is TGTGCCAGCAGTCAGTACTACGAGCAGTACTTC. This translates into CASSQYYEQYF.

This clonotype was seen repeatedly, ten times or more. V is TRBV9 and J is TRBJ2-1; D is perhaps TRBD1 or TRBD2 (5 bases each). V lost 6 bases and J 7 bases, leaving 14 bases between the germline ends. CDR1 and CDR2 (germline): SGDLS, YYNGEE. The CDR3 covers 13 residues. CDR3 sequence: CASTPIEGNEQFF. CDR3 DNA: TGTGCCAGCACCCCCATTGAGGGGAATGAGCAGTTCTTC.

This clonotype occurred many times. V gene TRBV2 combines with J gene TRBJ1-6, with a possible D match to TRBD1 (6 bases). The CDR3 covers 12 residues. V dropped 6 bases and J dropped 9 bases, with 9 bases sitting between them. Germline V gene lookup returns CDR1 SNHLY and CDR2 FYNNEI. The CDR3 sequence: CASRDSASPLHF. The CDR3 DNA reads TGTGCCAGCAGGGACAGTGCTTCACCCCTCCACTTT.

The rearrangement links TRBV19 to TRBJ1-5; D unresolved. V lost 5 bases and J 7 bases, leaving 15 bases between the germline ends. This CDR3 region has 14 residues. Germline-derived CDR1 and CDR2 are LNHDA and SQIVND (reference sequence). The CDR3 loop reads CASSGAFRGQPQHF. The CDR3 DNA reads TGTGCCAGTAGTGGTGCTTTTCGTGGACAGCCCCAGCATTTT.

In this sample, this clonotype turned up a few times. The J gene is TRBJ1-1, the V gene TRBV18, with no clear D. V lost 5 bases, J lost 2 bases, and 18 bases lay in between. The CDR3 spans 16 residues. CDR1 KGHSH and CDR2 LQKENI come from the germline V gene. The CDR3 protein is CASSYLEIAKNTEAFF. CDR3 coding DNA: TGTGCCAGCTCATATTTAGAGATAGCAAAAAACACTGAAGCTTTCTTT.

This clonotype was recorded a few times. V and J are TRBV5-1 and TRBJ1-1; weak D call: TRBD1 (6 bases). From germline, CDR1 is SGHRS and CDR2 YFSETQ. The CDR3 totals 14 residues. Trimming left V 4 bases short and J 5 bases short, with 15 bases between. The CDR3 region is CASSVQGGGTEAFF. CDR3 in DNA: TGCGCCAGCAGCGTACAGGGAGGAGGGACTGAAGCTTTCTTT. The full variable domain, rest sourced from reference TRBV5-1 and TRBJ1-1, is KAGVTQTPRYLIKTRGQQVTLSCSPISGHRSVSWYQQTPGQGLQFLFEYFSETQRNKGNFPGRFSGRQFSNSRSEMNVSTLELGDSALYLCASSVQGGGTEAFFGQGTRLTVV.

This clonotype was counted between two and nine times. A single base separates this from a much larger clone, so it may be a read error. The CDR3 does not close with the conserved phenylalanine or tryptophan, likely indicating a read error. CDR3 loop: CSLGPSYNEQFL. The CDR3 coding sequence is TGCAGTTTAGGGCCCTCCTACAATGAGCAGTTCCTC. The rearrangement uses TRBV20-1 and TRBJ2-1; D not resolved. This CDR3 comprises 12 residues. Trimming left V 8 bases short and J 0 bases short, with 8 bases between. CDR1 is DFQATT and CDR2 is SNEGSKA in the germline V gene (reference sequence).

In this sample, this clonotype turned up many times. This chain joins TRBV9 and TRBJ2-4; 12 nucleotides line up with TRBD2. After removal of 4 bases from V and 9 bases from J, the junction contained 14 bases not matched to a gene. The CDR3 sequence is 17 residues long. Germline CDR1 and CDR2: SGDLS and YYNGEE. The CDR3 DNA reads TGTGCCAGCAGCTCGGACAGACTAGCGGGAGTTTTGGGCATTCAGTACTTC. Its protein product is CASSSDRLAGVLGIQYF.